The T cell receptor beta chain under discussion was sequenced for a study of blood T cell repertoires in COVID-19. The method was immunoSEQ multiplex PCR; TCRdb's version includes in-frame clones alone and lacks a portion of them. The sample yields 6,000 to 7,000 clones, more than 85% seen once. Trimming took 6 bases from V and 2 from J; bases not matched to a gene: 6. Germline CDR1 and CDR2: SEHNR and FQNEAQ (reference sequence). The CDR3 sequence is 15 residues long. This clonotype was obtained from a human donor in a cohort sampled during active COVID-19. Sequenced material: peripheral blood. The chain has TRBV7-9 and TRBJ1-4; TRBD1 agrees at 7 bases. CDR3 bases: TGTGCCAGCAGGTCTACAGGGGTGACTAATGAAAAACTGTTTTTT. It specifies CASRSTGVTNEKLFF.